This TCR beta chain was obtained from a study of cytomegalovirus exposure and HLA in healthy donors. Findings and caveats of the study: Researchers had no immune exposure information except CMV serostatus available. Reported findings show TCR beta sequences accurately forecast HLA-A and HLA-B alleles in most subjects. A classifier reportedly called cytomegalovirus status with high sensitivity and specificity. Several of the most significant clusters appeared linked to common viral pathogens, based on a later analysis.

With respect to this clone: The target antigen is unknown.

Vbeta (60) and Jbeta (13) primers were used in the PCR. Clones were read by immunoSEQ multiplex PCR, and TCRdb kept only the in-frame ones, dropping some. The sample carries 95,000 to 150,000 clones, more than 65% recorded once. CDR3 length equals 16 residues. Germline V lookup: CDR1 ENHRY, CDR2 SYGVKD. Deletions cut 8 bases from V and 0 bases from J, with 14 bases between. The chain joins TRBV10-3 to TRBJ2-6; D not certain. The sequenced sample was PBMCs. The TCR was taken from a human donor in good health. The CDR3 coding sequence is TGTGCCATCCGCCCAACTGAGAGCTCTGGGGCCAACGTCCTGACTTTC. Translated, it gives CAIRPTESSGANVLTF.